These 8 T cell receptor beta chains were sequenced from one sample in a study of regulatory T cells in long-lasting Graves disease. According to the study, TCR beta libraries were built with iRepertoire HTBI primers and CDR3-region Arm-PCR. TCRdb re-analysed the multiplex PCR reads in MiXCR, keeping a single row per CDR3 protein. Of 550,000 to 650,000 distinct CDR3 sequences listed, roughly 15% are singletons. The time point was: newly diagnosed GD, antithyroid drugs for less than 3 months. PBMC RNA served as the TCR library source. These data also featured in a second study, about T cells in Graves' hyperthyroidism and ophthalmopathy.

The sample here was peripheral blood mononuclear cells (PBMCs), taken at new diagnosis, from a patient treated with antithyroid drugs. These receptors were obtained from a man aged 18 to 29 with Graves disease.

This clonotype was detected many times. This chain joins TRBV11-2 and TRBJ2-2; tentative D call: TRBD2 (6 bases). The CDR3 spans 21 residues. CDR1 and CDR2 from the germline V gene are SGHAT and FQNNGV. Trimming took 2 bases from V and 5 from J, leaving 30 bases between them. The CDR3 protein is CASSLSPGLTLTYKGTGELFF. The CDR3 DNA follows: TGTGCCAGCAGCTTATCCCCCGGACTAACACTTACATATAAAGGAACCGGGGAGCTGTTTTTT.

In its sample, this clonotype was seen many times. The chain is built from TRBV2 and TRBJ2-1, with 11 bases aligning to TRBD1. The junction had 19 bases not matched to a gene; V was cut back by 6 bases and J by 3 bases. The CDR3 loop spans 20 amino acids. Germline CDR1 SNHLY, CDR2 FYNNEI. CDR3 sequence reads: CASRTVPGQGGLALYNEQFF. Here the CDR3 DNA reads TGTGCCAGCAGAACTGTTCCGGGACAGGGGGGACTAGCCCTCTACAATGAGCAGTTCTTC.

Only a few counts were recorded for this clonotype. CDR3 protein: CASKVAGELFF. CDR3 DNA: TGTGCCAGCAAAGTCGCCGGGGAGCTGTTTTTT. The chain couples TRBV25-1 to TRBJ2-2; no definite D call. With 7 bases removed from V and 6 bases from J, the gap between germline ends came to 6 bases. CDR3 size: 11 residues. From germline, CDR1 is MGHDK and CDR2 SYGVNS.

V gene TRBV4-1 combines with J gene TRBJ2-1; no clear D gene. The CDR3 loop spans 15 amino acids. Germline assignment: CDR1 MGHRA and CDR2 YSYEKL. V was shortened by 2 bases and J by 9 bases, with 17 bases between the two germline ends. CDR3 region: CASSQLPALGGEQFF. The DNA for the CDR3 is TGCGCCAGCAGCCAACTTCCGGCCCTTGGTGGTGAGCAGTTCTTC.

The rearrangement links TRBV4-2 to TRBJ2-7; 14 positions match TRBD2. CDR1 and CDR2 from the germline V gene are LGHNA and YNFKEQ. The CDR3 is made up of 20 amino acids. V shed 2 bases, J shed 4 bases, and the junction held 16 bases outside the gene matches. The CDR3 DNA reads as TGTGCCAGCAGCCAATCATCCGGGACTAGCGGGAGTAGAGGTGTTTACGAGCAGTACTTC. It yields the protein CASSQSSGTSGSRGVYEQYF.

This clonotype came up many times. This chain links TRBV29-1 with TRBJ2-5; 11 bases align to TRBD2. The V and J ends lost 1 base and 5 bases, in that order; junction bases with no gene match: 12. There are 17 residues in the CDR3. Germline-derived CDR1 and CDR2 are SQVTM and ANQGSEA. The CDR3 spells CSVEGGLAGGVSETQYF. Written as DNA, the CDR3 is TGCAGCGTTGAAGGGGGTCTAGCGGGAGGAGTCAGTGAGACCCAGTACTTC.

Comment on this clonotype: A read error may explain this, as a much larger clone is one base away. The gene calls are TRBV5-1 and TRBJ2-7, with D maybe TRBD2 (6 bases). This CDR3 has 15 residues. The V end lost 3 bases, the J end lost 5 bases, and 18 bases lay between the germline ends. Germline V gene sequence: CDR1 SGHRS, CDR2 YFSETQ. The CDR3 reads CASSSTGRGENEQYF. CDR3 bases: TGCGCCAGCAGCTCAACCGGACGCGGGGAGAACGAGCAGTACTTC.

This sequence joins TRBV2 and TRBJ1-1; TRBD1 might be the D (6 bases). Germline V gives CDR1 SNHLY, CDR2 FYNNEI. The CDR3 is made up of 16 amino acids. The V gene lost 5 bases and the J gene lost 0 bases, with 16 bases spanning the gap. This chain's CDR3 is CASSQRQDSMNTEAFF. The CDR3 nucleotides read TGTGCCAGCAGTCAAAGGCAGGACAGCATGAACACTGAAGCTTTCTTT.